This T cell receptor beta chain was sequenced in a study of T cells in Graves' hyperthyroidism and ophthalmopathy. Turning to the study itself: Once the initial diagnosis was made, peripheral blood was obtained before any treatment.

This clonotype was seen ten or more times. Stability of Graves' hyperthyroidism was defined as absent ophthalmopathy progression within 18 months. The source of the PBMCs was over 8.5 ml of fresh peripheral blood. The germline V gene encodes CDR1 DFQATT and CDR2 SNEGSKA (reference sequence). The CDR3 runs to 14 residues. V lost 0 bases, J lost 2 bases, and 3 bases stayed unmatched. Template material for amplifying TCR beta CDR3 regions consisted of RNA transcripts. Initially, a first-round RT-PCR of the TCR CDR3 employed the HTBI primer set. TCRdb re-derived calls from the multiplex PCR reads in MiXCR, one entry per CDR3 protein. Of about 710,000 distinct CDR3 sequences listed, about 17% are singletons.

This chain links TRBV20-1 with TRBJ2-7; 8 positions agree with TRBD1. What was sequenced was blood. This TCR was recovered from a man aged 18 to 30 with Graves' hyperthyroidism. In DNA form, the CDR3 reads TGCAGTGCTAGAGAACCGGGACAGGCCTACGAGCAGTACTTC. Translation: CSAREPGQAYEQYF.